A selection of T cell receptor beta chains follows, all from one sample in a study of neurological immune-mediated disorders. TCRdb reprocessed the 5' RACE reads via MiXCR and lists one record per CDR3 protein. Of more than 50,000 distinct CDR3 sequences in the sample, around 4.2% were seen once. Source material: PBMCs. The source of these receptors is a man aged 25 to 45 with multiple sclerosis. The CDR3 runs from the conserved cysteine through the conserved F or W. The D gene is left open where the match is weak. Clone size appears in some rows only: once, few, many, or a class for an expanded clone.

j_call,clone_size,v_call,d_call,cdr3_aa,cdr3_nt
TRBJ2-2,many,TRBV6-5,NA,CASRRTDTGELFF,TGTGCCAGCAGGCGGACAGACACCGGGGAGCTGTTTTTT
TRBJ1-5,few,TRBV6-6,TRBD1,CASSYLRTGVSNQPQNF,TGTGCCAGCAGTTACTTGAGGACAGGGGTGAGCAATCAGCCCCAGAATTTT
TRBJ2-3,many,TRBV7-8,TRBD2,CASSLAGGATDTQYF,TGTGCCAGCAGCTTAGCCGGGGGGGCCACAGATACGCAGTATTTT
TRBJ1-1,many,TRBV20-1,NA,CSAPRDANTEAFF,TGCAGTGCTCCCCGGGACGCGAACACTGAAGCTTTCTTT
TRBJ1-5,many,TRBV20-1,TRBD1,CSAGTAYSNQPQHF,TGCAGTGCTGGGACAGCCTATAGCAATCAGCCCCAGCATTTT
TRBJ1-6,many,TRBV6-1,NA,CASSELGADSPLNF,TGTGCCAGCAGTGAATTGGGGGCAGATTCACCCCTCAACTTT
TRBJ2-7,NA,TRBV4-1,NA,CASSQDHSSYEQYF,TGCGCCAGCAGCCAAGATCACAGCTCCTACGAGCAGTACTTC
TRBJ2-1,many,TRBV7-2,TRBD2,CASSLGLAGNNEQFF,TGTGCCAGCAGCTTAGGGTTAGCGGGGAACAATGAGCAGTTCTTC
TRBJ2-7,many,TRBV11-2,NA,CASSLVASRPTEQYF,TGTGCCAGCAGCTTAGTCGCTAGCCGACCTACCGAGCAGTACTTC
TRBJ2-1,many,TRBV20-1,TRBD2,CSARGLAGDEQFF,TGCAGTGCTAGAGGGCTAGCGGGGGATGAGCAGTTCTTC
TRBJ1-1,many,TRBV10-2,TRBD1,CASTRTGGSEAFF,TGCGCCAGCACTCGAACAGGGGGCAGTGAAGCTTTCTTT
TRBJ2-5,many,TRBV4-1,TRBD1,CASSHPGQGNQETQYF,TGCGCCAGCAGCCACCCGGGACAGGGGAACCAAGAGACCCAGTACTTC
TRBJ2-7,many,TRBV11-2,TRBD2,CASSQPGLAGNYEQYF,TGTGCCAGCAGCCAACCGGGACTAGCGGGAAACTACGAGCAGTACTTC
TRBJ1-2,many,TRBV20-1,TRBD1,CIPTGGGRGYTF,TGCATTCCCACAGGGGGCGGGCGTGGCTACACCTTC
TRBJ2-1,many,TRBV7-2,NA,CASSYALGAGDSVNEQFF,TGTGCCAGCAGCTACGCATTGGGGGCCGGGGACTCGGTCAATGAGCAGTTCTTC
TRBJ2-7,many,TRBV5-1,NA,CASRAGDEQYF,TGCGCCAGCAGGGCAGGCGACGAGCAGTACTTC
TRBJ1-3,many,TRBV6-5,NA,CASSYSGAGDSAGNTIYF,TGTGCCAGCAGTTACTCGGGGGCAGGGGACTCGGCTGGAAACACCATATATTTT
TRBJ2-1,many,TRBV29-1,TRBD2,CSVEDQLAAYNEQFF,TGCAGCGTTGAAGACCAACTAGCGGCCTACAATGAGCAGTTCTTC
TRBJ2-2,many,TRBV7-8,TRBD1,CASSKQGANTGELFF,TGTGCCAGCAGCAAACAGGGGGCGAACACCGGGGAGCTGTTTTTT
TRBJ1-6,many,TRBV10-3,TRBD1,CAIRSTGTGNSPLHF,TGTGCCATCAGATCGACCGGGACAGGGAATTCACCCCTCCACTTT
TRBJ1-1,many,TRBV7-9,NA,CASSLEQGYEAFF,TGTGCCAGCAGCTTAGAGCAGGGGTATGAAGCTTTCTTT
TRBJ1-2,many,TRBV5-1,NA,CASSLGRRGGGYGYTF,TGCGCCAGCAGCTTGGGACGGCGCGGGGGAGGCTATGGCTACACCTTC